The clone carrying this T cell receptor (beta chain) came up many times. The sample originates from a study of T cells in Graves' hyperthyroidism and ophthalmopathy. Per the germline V gene, CDR1 is SNHLY and CDR2 is FYNNEI. V lost 5 bases to trimming and J lost 5 bases; unmatched junction nucleotides: 12. The CDR3 sequence is 16 residues long. There were TCR beta CDR3 regions amplified from RNA transcripts. First-round RT-PCR with HTBI primers amplified the TCR CDR3 region. TCRdb recomputed calls from the multiplex PCR reads with MiXCR, one row per CDR3 protein. The sample has roughly 260,000 distinct CDR3 sequences, 13% to 15% seen once. Drawn at first hyperthyroidism diagnosis, the blood sample preceded any ophthalmopathy symptoms.

The receptor was derived from a woman aged 40 to 50 with Graves' hyperthyroidism that later progressed to Graves' ophthalmopathy. What was sequenced was blood. This chain uses TRBV2 with TRBJ2-1; 7 bases fit TRBD1. DNA of the CDR3: TGTGCCAGCAGTACCCTACGGGACAGACGAAACAATGAGCAGTTCTTC. Amino acids: CASSTLRDRRNNEQFF.